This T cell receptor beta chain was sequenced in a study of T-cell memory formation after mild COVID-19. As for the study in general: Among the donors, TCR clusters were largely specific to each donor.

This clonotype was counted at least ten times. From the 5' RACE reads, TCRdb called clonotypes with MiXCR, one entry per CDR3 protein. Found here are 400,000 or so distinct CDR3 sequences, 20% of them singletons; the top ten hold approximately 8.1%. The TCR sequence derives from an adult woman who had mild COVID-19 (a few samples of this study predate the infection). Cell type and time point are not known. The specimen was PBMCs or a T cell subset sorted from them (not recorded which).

DNA for the CDR3: TGTGCCAGCAGCTTGGACAGGGCCCAAGAGACCCAGTACTTC. Amino acid sequence: CASSLDRAQETQYF. The V and J genes are TRBV7-9 and TRBJ2-5; 8 bases agree with TRBD1. J lost 1 base, V lost 3 bases, and 1 base had no gene match. The CDR3 loop spans 14 amino acids. Germline CDR1 and CDR2: SEHNR and FQNEAQ (reference sequence).